This T cell receptor beta chain was sequenced for a study of blood T cells in healthy people across ages. A J-beta primer mix and a sample-barcoded 5' primer were used in a second PCR of roughly 7 to 12 cycles. One entry per CDR3 protein results from TCRdb running MiXCR on the 5' RACE reads. The repertoire holds roughly 1.9 million distinct CDR3 sequences, with 39% as singletons. Extracted total RNA amounted to at least 5.5 micrograms for each sample. Trimming pared 1 base from V and 5 bases from J, leaving 15 bases between. CDR3 length equals 16 residues. Germline V gene data show CDR1 as LGHNA and CDR2 as YNFKEQ. This clonotype was recorded a few times.

This receptor was obtained from a human donor in good health. This rearrangement joins TRBV4-2 to TRBJ2-1; D may be TRBD2 (6 bases). Input material: blood. The CDR3, as DNA: TGTGCCAGCAGCCAAGCCGCGGGGCCGGGGGACAATGAGCAGTTCTTC. It codes for CASSQAAGPGDNEQFF.